The source of this T cell receptor (beta chain) is a study of graft-versus-host responses after intestinal transplantation. There are 17 residues in the CDR3. Between the trimmed V and J ends, which lost 6 bases and 2 bases, there was a span of 19 bases. The germline V gene encodes CDR1 MNHEY and CDR2 SMNVEV (reference sequence). Repertoires were generated with immunoSEQ multiplex PCR, while TCRdb's copy carries only in-frame clones and drops some. The data hold about 6,900 clones, with around 22% observed a single time. Plating of about 200,000 CFSE-labeled responder cells was done together with about 200,000 irradiated, violet-dye-labeled stimulator cells.

This TCR was sampled from a human patient who was an organ donor for intestinal transplantation. V gene TRBV27 combines with J gene TRBJ1-4, with D perhaps TRBD1 (6 bases). The sequences come from alloreactive CD8+ T cells from a mixed lymphocyte reaction culture, collected before transplantation. The subset here: CFSE-low proliferating T cells sorted from approximately 6-day pre-transplant mixed lymphocyte reaction (GvH or HvG direction). The DNA of the CDR3 is TGTGCCAGCAGACCGACAGGTTTTTTTACGACTAATGAAAAACTGTTTTTT. Amino acid sequence: CASRPTGFFTTNEKLFF.